This T cell receptor beta chain was retrieved from a study of T cell repertoires in cytomegalovirus infection. Study summary: Public signatures in TCR beta pointed to CMV infection and matching HLA type. General study points: The ex vivo response was dominated by HLA-C-restricted CMV-specific TCR beta clonotypes. Public TCR beta family frequency separated CMV-and-HLA carriers, including in an independent cohort.

As for this clonotype: Its antigen is unknown.

The V end was cut by 4 bases, the J end by 5 bases, with 17 bases between. The CDR3 spans 15 residues. Germline assignment: CDR1 SGHTA and CDR2 FQGNSA. TCRdb re-called the reads through MiXCR, storing one row per CDR3 protein. The sample consists of about 100,000 distinct CDR3 sequences, around a quarter of them appearing once. The chain recombines TRBV7-2 with TRBJ1-1, with a tentative D call TRBD1 (5 bases). The source material was CD8+ T cells from PBMCs. The sequence derives from a human donor in good health (CMV status not recorded). Some clones in this sample may be carry-over from other donors' samples. CDR3 amino acids: CASSSGGGVGTEAFF. The CDR3, as DNA: TGTGCCAGCAGCTCGGGCGGGGGAGTGGGGACTGAAGCTTTCTTT. Using reference TRBV7-2 and TRBJ1-1 for the parts outside the CDR3, the full variable domain is GAGVSQSPSNKVTEKGKDVELRCDPISGHTALYWYRQSLGQGLEFLIYFQGNSAPDKSGLPSDRFSAERTGGSVSTLTIQRTQQEDSAVYLCASSSGGGVGTEAFFGQGTRLTVV.